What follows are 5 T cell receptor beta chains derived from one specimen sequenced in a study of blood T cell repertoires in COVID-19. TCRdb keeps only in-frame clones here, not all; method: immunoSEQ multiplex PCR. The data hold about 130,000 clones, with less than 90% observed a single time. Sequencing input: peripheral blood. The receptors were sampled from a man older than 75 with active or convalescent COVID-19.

The CDR3, as DNA: TGTGCCAGCAGTTTGGACAGGGGGAGGTGGGAGACCCAGTACTTC. Its protein is CASSLDRGRWETQYF. The chain combines TRBV2 with TRBJ2-5, with 10 nucleotides matching TRBD1. Germline V gene sequence: CDR1 SNHLY, CDR2 FYNNEI. The CDR3 extends over 15 amino acids. The trim removed 5 bases at V and 5 bases at J, leaving 8 bases unmatched.

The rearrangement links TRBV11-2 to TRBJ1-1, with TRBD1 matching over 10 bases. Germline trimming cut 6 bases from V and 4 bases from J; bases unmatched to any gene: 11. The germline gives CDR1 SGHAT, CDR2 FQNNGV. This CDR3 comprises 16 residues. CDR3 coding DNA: TGTGCCAGCAGGGCCGGGACAGGGGTAGAAGCCACTGAAGCTTTCTTT. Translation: CASRAGTGVEATEAFF.

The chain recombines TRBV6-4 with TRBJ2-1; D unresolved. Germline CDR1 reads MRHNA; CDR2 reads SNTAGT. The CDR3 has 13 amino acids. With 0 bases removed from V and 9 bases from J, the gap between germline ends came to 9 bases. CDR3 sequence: CASSDSRLGEQFF. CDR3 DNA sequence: TGTGCCAGCAGTGACTCGCGGCTCGGTGAGCAGTTCTTC.

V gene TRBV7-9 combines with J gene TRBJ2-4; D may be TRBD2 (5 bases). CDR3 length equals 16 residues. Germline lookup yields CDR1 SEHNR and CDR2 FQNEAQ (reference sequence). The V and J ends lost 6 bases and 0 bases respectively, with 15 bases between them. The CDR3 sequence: CASSTRAGLAKNIQYF. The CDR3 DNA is TGTGCCAGCAGTACTAGAGCCGGCCTAGCCAAAAACATTCAGTACTTC.

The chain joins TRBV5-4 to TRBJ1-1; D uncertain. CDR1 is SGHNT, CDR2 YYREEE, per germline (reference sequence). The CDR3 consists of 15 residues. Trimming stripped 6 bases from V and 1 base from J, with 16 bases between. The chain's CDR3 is CASNGRTSGNTEAFF. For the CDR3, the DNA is TGTGCCAGCAATGGACGAACAAGCGGGAACACTGAAGCTTTCTTT. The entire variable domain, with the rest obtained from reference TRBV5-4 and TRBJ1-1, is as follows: ETGVTQSPTHLIKTRGQQVTLRCSSQSGHNTVSWYQQALGQGPQFIFQYYREEENGRGNFPPRFSGLQFPNYSSELNVNALELDDSALYLCASNGRTSGNTEAFFGQGTRLTVV.